The 11 T cell receptor beta chains below all came from one sample that was sequenced in a study of radiotherapy plus CTLA-4 blockade in lung cancer. Using immunoSEQ multiplex PCR, the repertoire was profiled, and TCRdb retains in-frame clones only, with some absent. The sample includes more than 100,000 clones, about nine tenths of them seen just once. The specimen comprised peripheral blood, sampled from a patient treated with radiotherapy plus ipilimumab. The source of these receptors is a human donor with non-small cell lung cancer that progressed on radiotherapy plus ipilimumab.

The chain links TRBV29-1 to TRBJ1-2, with D tentatively TRBD1 (6 bases). The CDR3 loop spans 13 amino acids. Between the trimmed V and J ends, which lost 7 bases and 5 bases, there was a span of 17 bases. Germline V CDR1 and CDR2: SQVTM, ANQGSEA. In DNA, the CDR3 is TGCAGCGCGTCGACAGGCGGCTTATATGGCTACACCTTC. This codes for CSASTGGLYGYTF.

The V gene is TRBV11-2, the J gene TRBJ1-2; D may be TRBD1 (6 bases). Germline assignment: CDR1 SGHAT and CDR2 FQNNGV. The CDR3 contains 13 residues. V lost 5 bases and J 4 bases, leaving 11 bases between the germline ends. The CDR3 bases are TGTGCCAGCAGCCAGGACAGAGTCTATGGCTACACCTTC. Residues: CASSQDRVYGYTF. The variable domain in full, completed from reference TRBV11-2 and TRBJ1-2, reads EAGVAQSPRYKIIEKRQSVAFWCNPISGHATLYWYQQILGQGPKLLIQFQNNGVVDDSQLPKDRFSAERLKGVDSTLKIQPAKLEDSAVYLCASSQDRVYGYTFGSGTRLTVV.

The CDR3 sequence is CASSSTLAGDEQFF. The CDR3 nucleotides are TGCGCCAGCAGCTCCACCCTAGCGGGAGATGAGCAGTTCTTC. The chain couples TRBV5-1 to TRBJ2-1; 10 positions match TRBD2. V shed 3 bases and J 8 bases; nucleotides not matched to a gene: 5. The CDR3 has 14 amino acids. The germline CDR1 and CDR2 sequences are SGHRS and YFSETQ.

The CDR3 spells CASSGGERMNTEAFF. CDR3 bases: TGTGCCAGCAGCGGGGGTGAAAGGATGAACACTGAAGCTTTCTTT. The chain couples TRBV5-6 to TRBJ1-1; D perhaps matches TRBD1 (5 bases). The CDR3 sequence is 15 residues long. The V gene lost 4 bases and the J gene lost 0 bases, with 13 bases spanning the gap. Germline V gene sequence: CDR1 SGHDT, CDR2 YYEEEE.

This sequence joins TRBV11-2 and TRBJ2-2, with 12 positions matching TRBD2. Germline-derived CDR1 and CDR2 are SGHAT and FQNNGV. This CDR3 contains 17 residues. Trimming at V came to 5 bases and at J to 0 bases, leaving 4 bases not matched to a gene. The CDR3 DNA reads TGTGCCAGCAGCCCCCGGACTAGCGGGACGAACACCGGGGAGCTGTTTTTT. The encoded protein is CASSPRTSGTNTGELFF.

The rearrangement uses TRBV5-1 and TRBJ1-2, with 7 bases matching TRBD1. CDR1 and CDR2 (germline): SGHRS, YFSETQ. CDR3 size: 17 residues. Losses at the gene ends were 0 bases for V and 4 bases for J; bases not matched to a gene: 12. This CDR3 reads CASSLVQGEAAGYGYTF. CDR3 sequence (DNA): TGCGCCAGCAGCTTGGTTCAGGGGGAGGCTGCCGGCTATGGCTACACCTTC.

V is TRBV19 and J is TRBJ2-3; no definite D call. The CDR3 sequence is 11 residues long. The germline gives CDR1 LNHDA, CDR2 SQIVND (reference sequence). Deletions cut 5 bases from V and 5 bases from J, with 5 bases between. The DNA of the CDR3 is TGTGCCAGTAGTGGTAAAGATACGCAGTATTTT. It is translated as CASSGKDTQYF. Full variable domain (outside the CDR3, taken from reference TRBV19 and TRBJ2-3): DGGITQSPKYLFRKEGQNVTLSCEQNLNHDAMYWYRQDPGQGLRLIYYSQIVNDFQKGDIAEGYSVSREKKESFPLTVTSAQKNPTAFYLCASSGKDTQYFGPGTRLTVL.

The chain combines TRBV18 with TRBJ1-1, with 10 positions matching TRBD1. Germline V gives CDR1 KGHSH, CDR2 LQKENI. V lost 6 bases and J lost 3; bases outside the gene matches: 10. The length of the CDR3 is 16 residues. For the CDR3, the DNA is TGTGCCAGCTCCCTCGATGAAGGACAGGGGGACACTGAAGCTTTCTTT. Its protein is CASSLDEGQGDTEAFF.

This clone was observed a single time. This chain uses TRBV18 with TRBJ1-2; no definite D call. Deletions cut 2 bases from V and 3 bases from J, with 7 bases between. The germline CDR1 and CDR2 sequences are KGHSH and LQKENI. This CDR3 has 13 amino acids. The chain's CDR3 is CASSPFKDYGYTF. DNA of the CDR3: TGTGCCAGCTCACCATTTAAGGACTATGGCTACACCTTC.

This clone has only one observation. This chain links TRBV21-1 with TRBJ2-2; TRBD1, the table's D call, was not compared with the DNA. TRBV21-1 is noted as a pseudogene. This CDR3 is 19 amino acids long. The CDR3 here is CASSRNPRQGRANTGELFF. In DNA form, the CDR3 reads TGTGCCAGCAGCCGAAACCCCCGACAGGGTCGGGCGAACACCGGGGAGCTGTTTTTT.

V and J are TRBV27 and TRBJ1-6; 7 nucleotides line up with TRBD1. Per the germline V gene, CDR1 is MNHEY and CDR2 is SMNVEV (reference sequence). This CDR3 comprises 14 residues. Unmatched junction bases numbered 5, after V lost 3 bases and J lost 9 bases. The CDR3 here is CASSFDRVGSPLHF. DNA for the CDR3: TGTGCCAGCAGTTTCGACAGGGTGGGTTCACCCCTCCACTTT.